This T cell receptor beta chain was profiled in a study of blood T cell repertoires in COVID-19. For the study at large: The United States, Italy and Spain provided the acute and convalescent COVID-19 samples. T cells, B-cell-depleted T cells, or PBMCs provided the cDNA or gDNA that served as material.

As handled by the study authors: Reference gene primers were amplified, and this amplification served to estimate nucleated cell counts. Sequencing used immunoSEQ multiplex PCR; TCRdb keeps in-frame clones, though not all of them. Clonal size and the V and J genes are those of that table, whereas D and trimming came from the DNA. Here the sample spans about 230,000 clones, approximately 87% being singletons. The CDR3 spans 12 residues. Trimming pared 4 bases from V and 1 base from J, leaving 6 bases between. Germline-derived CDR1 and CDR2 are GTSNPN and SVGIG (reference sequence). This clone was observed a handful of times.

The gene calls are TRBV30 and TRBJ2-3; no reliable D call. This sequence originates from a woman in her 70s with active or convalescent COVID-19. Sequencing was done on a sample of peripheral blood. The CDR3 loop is CAWTLGTDTQYF. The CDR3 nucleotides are TGTGCCTGGACCCTCGGCACAGATACGCAGTATTTT.